The present entry profiles one T cell receptor (beta chain) with its context. The data were taken from a study of shared clonotypes between healthy human individuals. CDR3 length: 14 amino acids. Looked up from germline, CDR1 is SNHLY and CDR2 is FYNNEI. J was trimmed by 8 bases and V by 3 bases; bases with no gene match: 6. Produced via immunoSEQ multiplex PCR; TCRdb's table is partial and in-frame only. The sample has approximately 2.1 million clones, about 92% seen once. The sequencing input was naive CD4+ T cells from PBMCs. Subset given: CD45RA+ positively selected. V gene TRBV2 combines with J gene TRBJ1-2; 10 nucleotides line up with TRBD1. The origin of this receptor is a young man in good health. Some clones in this sample may be carry-over from other donors' samples. CDR3 amino acids: CASSDFWTGGGYTF. The CDR3 DNA follows: TGTGCCAGCAGTGATTTTTGGACAGGGGGAGGCTACACCTTC.